The T cell receptor beta chain under discussion was sequenced for a study of blood T cell repertoires in COVID-19. Study as a whole: From the United States, Italy and Spain came samples of acute and convalescent COVID-19. T cells, B-cell-depleted T cells, or PBMCs provided the cDNA or gDNA that served as material.

What the recovered Cohort 3 donors had was two negative PCRs, clearance, or symptom resolution. Germline V gene lookup returns CDR1 MNHEY and CDR2 SMNVEV (reference sequence). The CDR3 has 16 residues. J gave up 2 bases and V 5 bases, and 4 bases lay outside the gene matches. Authors' data handling: Counts of nucleated cells, estimated from reference gene primer amplification, were obtained. TCRdb's table, derived via immunoSEQ multiplex PCR, lists solely in-frame clones and lacks some. V and J calls and clone size come straight from that table; D and trimming were deduced from the DNA. The top ten hold around 15% of the sample, which has about 270,000 clones, 70% to 90% seen once.

The TCR was taken from a man younger than 35 who had recovered from COVID-19. Sequencing input: PBMCs or T cells enriched from blood (not recorded which). The chain links TRBV27 to TRBJ2-3; 13 bases agree with TRBD2. CDR3: CASSLTSGGVTDTQYF. The DNA for the CDR3 is TGTGCCAGCAGTCTTACTAGCGGGGGGGTCACAGATACGCAGTATTTT.